This is a list of T cell receptor beta chains from one sample in a study of cytomegalovirus exposure and HLA in healthy donors. Here immunoSEQ multiplex PCR was the method, and the copy in TCRdb shows in-frame clones only, minus some. The table records 60,000 to 85,000 clones, more than 65% of them present only once. Source material: PBMCs. The receptor set was obtained from a male donor in good health and CMV-seropositive. Each CDR3 is given with its conserved first and last residue. The order of the fields is V gene, J gene, D gene, clone size, CDR3 length, CDR3 DNA, CDR3 protein. D genes are given only for firm matches. Size values are once, few and many counts, or a class for expanded clones, and some rows have none.

>TRBV9|TRBJ2-7|TRBD2|.|14
TGTGCCAGCAGCGTAGCTAGCGGGCGCTACGAGCAGTACTTC
CASSVASGRYEQYF
>TRBV11-2|TRBJ2-5|.|.|14
TGTGCCAGCAGGAGCACTCAGGTGCAAGAGACCCAGTACTTC
CASRSTQVQETQYF
>TRBV7-6|TRBJ2-1|TRBD1|.|14
TGTGCCAGCCCTGGGACAGGGGGACCTAGTGAGCAGTTCTTC
CASPGTGGPSEQFF
>TRBV9|TRBJ2-6|.|.|18
TGTGCCAGCACACGCACAGGGGGGGTAAGCTCTGGGGCCAACGTCCTGACTTTC
CASTRTGGVSSGANVLTF
>TRBV6-4|TRBJ2-1|TRBD2|.|14
TGTGCCAGCAGTCCTAGCGGGGGGGCGGGTGAGCAGTTCTTC
CASSPSGGAGEQFF
>TRBV5-8|TRBJ1-5|.|.|15
TGTGCCAGCAGCGGGGGGGCCGATAGCAATCAGCCCCAGCATTTT
CASSGGADSNQPQHF
>TRBV5-5|TRBJ2-6|TRBD1|.|17
TGTGCCAGCAGCTTGGCTCCGGACAGGGCTGGGGCCAACGTCCTGACTTTC
CASSLAPDRAGANVLTF
>TRBV4-2|TRBJ2-1|TRBD1|few|15
TGTGCCAGCAGCCAAGGGGACAGCTCCTACAATGAGCAGTTCTTC
CASSQGDSSYNEQFF
>TRBV5-5|TRBJ1-1|TRBD1|.|15
TGTGCCAGCAGCCTGTCAGGGGGCGCGGGCACTGAAGCTTTCTTT
CASSLSGGAGTEAFF
>TRBV18|TRBJ2-2|.|.|14
TGTGCCAGCTCACCCCGTAGTAATGCCGGGGAGCTGTTTTTT
CASSPRSNAGELFF